The sequence of this T cell receptor beta chain was determined in a study of cytomegalovirus exposure and HLA in healthy donors. Turning to the study itself: Prior work identified 95 million to 120 million unique TCR beta sequences in approximately 200 million T cells. Some 85 million unique TCRs, all from HLA-typed donors, were included in an early release of the data. Findings of the study overall: There were reportedly fewer N-insertions in an Asian-associated ancestry cluster than the approximately 600-donor mean, in a later analysis.

The CDR3 is 14 residues long. Between the trimmed V and J ends, which lost 2 bases and 5 bases, there was a span of 13 bases. Germline CDR1 reads MNHEY; CDR2 reads SVGAGI. 60 Vbeta and 13 Jbeta primers were used in PCR. TCRdb keeps only in-frame clones here, not all; method: immunoSEQ multiplex PCR. The sample has fewer than 250,000 clones; over 60% are singletons. Comment on this clone: The antigen is not known.

The sample consisted of PBMCs. This TCR derives from a young man in good health and CMV-seronegative. The chain joins TRBV6-5 to TRBJ2-7, with D tentatively TRBD1 (6 bases). The CDR3 DNA reads TGTGCCAGCAGTTACAGCGTTTCAGGGGACGAGCAGTACTTC. Translated: CASSYSVSGDEQYF.